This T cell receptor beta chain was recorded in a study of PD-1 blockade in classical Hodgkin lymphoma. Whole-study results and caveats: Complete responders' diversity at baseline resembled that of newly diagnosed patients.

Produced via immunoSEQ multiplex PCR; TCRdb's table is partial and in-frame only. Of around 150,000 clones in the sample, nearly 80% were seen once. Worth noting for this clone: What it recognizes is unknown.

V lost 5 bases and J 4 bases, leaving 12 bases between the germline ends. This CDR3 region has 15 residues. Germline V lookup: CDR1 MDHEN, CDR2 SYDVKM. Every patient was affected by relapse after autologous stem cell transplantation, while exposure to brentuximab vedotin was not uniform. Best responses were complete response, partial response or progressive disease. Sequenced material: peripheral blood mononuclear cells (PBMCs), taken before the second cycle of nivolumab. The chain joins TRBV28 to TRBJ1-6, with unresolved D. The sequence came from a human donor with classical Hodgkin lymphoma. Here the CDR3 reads CASSPSAGYNSPLHF. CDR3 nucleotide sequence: TGTGCCAGCAGTCCCAGCGCGGGTTATAATTCACCCCTCCACTTT.